The sequence of this TCR beta chain was determined in a study of T cells in severe cutaneous drug reactions. Study findings and constraints: Carbamazepine-induced Stevens-Johnson syndrome or toxic epidermal necrolysis patients showed strongly raised TRBV12-4, 25% to 35% in blister cells and about 5% in PBMC. Tolerant-control and healthy-donor PBMC lacked or rarely had the public CDR3 found in blisters.

The CDR3 length is 14 residues. Per the germline V gene, CDR1 is SQVTM and CDR2 is ANQGSEA. TCR subtype-specific primers in iRepertoire multiplex PCR prepared libraries for bulk and single-cell sequencing. Input for bulk TCR libraries: roughly 100-550 ng RNA per sample. TCRdb reprocessed the multiplex PCR reads and keeps a single row for each CDR3 protein, giving no DNA. This table holds about 10,000 distinct CDR3 sequences. With regard to this clonotype: Its antigen is unidentified.

The donors had carbamazepine-induced Stevens-Johnson syndrome or toxic epidermal necrolysis. V is TRBV29-1 and J is TRBJ2-7; TCRdb names TRBD1, which stays unverified in the absence of DNA. This sequence originates from a human donor with Stevens-Johnson syndrome, a severe cutaneous drug reaction. Material for sequencing was cells from a skin blister. The CDR3 loop reads CSVGYRGKTYEQYF.